The next 29 T cell receptor beta chains were all read from a single sample in a study of CXCR3-negative and CXCR3-positive naive CD8 T cells. The authors prepared UMI-labeled TRB cDNA libraries by 5' RACE. TCRdb reprocessed the 5' RACE reads and reports one entry per CDR3 protein, with no DNA. In total, the table holds over 70,000 distinct CDR3 sequences. Sequencing was performed on naive CXCR3- CD8+ T cells from blood. Subset specified: CD45RO-CCR7+CD27+CD95- naive CD8+ T cells lacking CXCR3 (TNR3-). These receptors originate from a human donor in good health. Some clones in this sample may be carry-over from other donors' samples.

The rearrangement links TRBV5-6 to TRBJ1-2; absent DNA, TCRdb's TRBD1 call cannot be checked. CDR3 size: 15 residues. Germline V CDR1 and CDR2: SGHDT, YYEEEE. The CDR3: CASSFGTSTRDGYTF. Drawing the rest from reference TRBV5-6 and TRBJ1-2, the complete variable domain is DAGVTQSPTHLIKTRGQQVTLRCSPKSGHDTVSWYQQALGQGPQFIFQYYEEEERQRGNFPDRFSGHQFPNYSSELNVNALLLGDSALYLCASSFGTSTRDGYTFGSGTRLTVV.

This rearrangement joins TRBV5-1 to TRBJ1-4. The CDR3 totals 14 residues. The V gene's germline CDR1 is SGHRS and CDR2 YFSETQ. The CDR3 sequence is CASSLSSENEKLFF.

V and J are TRBV11-2 and TRBJ2-7; TCRdb designates TRBD1, a call that cannot be tested without DNA. The CDR3 is made up of 17 amino acids. Per germline, CDR1 SGHAT and CDR2 FQNNGV. This CDR3 reads CASSLYDDRTLSYEQYF.

The V and J genes are TRBV5-1 and TRBJ2-7; the D call from TCRdb, TRBD2, cannot be confirmed without DNA. The germline V gene encodes CDR1 SGHRS and CDR2 YFSETQ. The CDR3 covers 14 residues. The CDR3 sequence is CASSPAGGSYEQYF.

V is TRBV29-1 and J is TRBJ1-1; TCRdb proposes TRBD1, but this gene call is untestable without DNA. This CDR3 spans 12 amino acids. Germline V gene data show CDR1 as SQVTM and CDR2 as ANQGSEA. CDR3: CSAPSGGAEAFF.

The gene calls are TRBV24-1 and TRBJ2-1; as DNA is missing, the TRBD2 call by TCRdb cannot be tested. CDR3 length: 15 amino acids. Per germline, CDR1 KGHDR and CDR2 SFDVKD. CDR3 protein: CATSDRLAGDNEQFF.

The rearrangement links TRBV28 to TRBJ1-5; the D gene TCRdb calls, TRBD1, cannot be checked with no DNA. Germline V gene data show CDR1 as MDHEN and CDR2 as SYDVKM. This CDR3 is built from 13 residues. CDR3 sequence: CASSRRGGQPQHF. Full variable domain (outside the CDR3, taken from reference TRBV28 and TRBJ1-5): DVKVTQSSRYLVKRTGEKVFLECVQDMDHENMFWYRQDPGLGLRLIYFSYDVKMKEKGDIPEGYSVSREKKERFSLILESASTNQTSMYLCASSRRGGQPQHFGDGTRLSIL.

The V gene is TRBV27, the J gene TRBJ2-1; the D call from TCRdb, TRBD1, cannot be confirmed without DNA. The CDR3 covers 13 residues. CDR1 is MNHEY, CDR2 SMNVEV, per germline (reference sequence). Here the CDR3 reads CASSLMGVNEQFF.

The V call is TRBV29-1, the J call TRBJ2-1; TCRdb's D gene call, TRBD2, goes unchecked for lack of DNA. The CDR3 totals 12 residues. Germline CDR1 is SQVTM and CDR2 is ANQGSEA. The CDR3 here is CSVFGSYNEQFF.

V is TRBV29-1 and J is TRBJ2-1; TCRdb's D call of TRBD1 is untestable without DNA. The CDR3 loop spans 14 amino acids. The V gene's germline CDR1 is SQVTM and CDR2 ANQGSEA. The CDR3 here is CSGHASGNYNEQFF.

The chain has TRBV28 and TRBJ2-2; TCRdb proposes TRBD2, but this gene call is untestable without DNA. CDR3 length: 16 residues. CDR1 and CDR2 from the germline V gene are MDHEN and SYDVKM. The CDR3 here is CASSLISSGSSGELFF.

V gene TRBV29-1 combines with J gene TRBJ2-7; the D gene TCRdb calls, TRBD1, cannot be checked with no DNA. From germline, CDR1 is SQVTM and CDR2 ANQGSEA. This CDR3 is 15 amino acids long. CDR3 sequence: CSVSGQGLPSYEQYF.

The chain joins TRBV11-2 to TRBJ1-4; with no DNA, the TCRdb D assignment of TRBD1 cannot be verified. The CDR3 covers 14 residues. CDR1 and CDR2 from the germline V gene are SGHAT and FQNNGV. CDR3 loop: CASSSTQGQEKLFF.

The chain links TRBV3-1 to TRBJ1-4; TCRdb selects TRBD1, and the lack of DNA leaves this call unchecked. This CDR3 spans 16 amino acids. The germline V gene encodes CDR1 LGHDT and CDR2 YNNKEL (reference sequence). CDR3: CASSQDQGQGWEKLFF.

The chain employs TRBV7-9 and TRBJ2-1. The V gene's germline CDR1 is SEHNR and CDR2 FQNEAQ (reference sequence). The CDR3 is made up of 12 amino acids. CDR3 region: CASSLIANEQFF.

This rearrangement joins TRBV12-3 or TRBV12-4 to TRBJ2-7; TCRdb's D call, TRBD2, is unchecked because there is no DNA. The length of the CDR3 is 15 residues. The CDR3: CASRSRDSISYEQYF.

V and J are TRBV5-1 and TRBJ1-1; absent DNA, TCRdb's TRBD1 call cannot be checked. CDR3 size: 14 residues. The germline gives CDR1 SGHRS, CDR2 YFSETQ. CDR3 sequence reads: CASSFFPGGLEAFF.

The chain couples TRBV5-1 to TRBJ2-7; without DNA, the TCRdb call of TRBD1 cannot be checked. CDR3 length: 15 amino acids. CDR1 is SGHRS and CDR2 is YFSETQ in the germline V gene. CDR3 region: CASSPFLEGNHEQYF.

The chain links TRBV5-1 to TRBJ2-7; TCRdb's D gene call, TRBD1, goes unchecked for lack of DNA. This CDR3 has 13 amino acids. Germline CDR1 and CDR2: SGHRS and YFSETQ. The CDR3 protein is CASSFDATAEQYF.

CDR3 in amino acids: CASSASGTENYGYTF. This chain joins TRBV7-9 and TRBJ1-2; absent DNA, TCRdb's TRBD1 call cannot be checked. The CDR3 is 15 amino acids. Germline V lookup: CDR1 SEHNR, CDR2 FQNEAQ (reference sequence).

This sequence joins TRBV29-1 and TRBJ1-2; TCRdb's assignment of TRBD1 cannot be checked, as there is no DNA. This CDR3 contains 11 residues. CDR1 is SQVTM and CDR2 is ANQGSEA in the germline V gene. The CDR3 sequence is CSVEGPGGYTF. The variable domain in full, with the rest retrieved from reference TRBV29-1 and TRBJ1-2, is SAVISQKPSRDICQRGTSLTIQCQVDSQVTMMFWYRQQPGQSLTLIATANQGSEATYESGFVIDKFPISRPNLTFSTLTVSNMSPEDSSIYLCSVEGPGGYTFGSGTRLTVV.

The chain joins TRBV7-9 to TRBJ1-1. In germline, CDR1 is SEHNR, CDR2 FQNEAQ (reference sequence). There are 13 residues in the CDR3. CDR3 protein: CASSLLVNTEAFF.

The V gene is TRBV6-2 or TRBV6-3, the J gene TRBJ2-7; the D call from TCRdb, TRBD1, cannot be confirmed without DNA. Germline CDR1 and CDR2: MNHEY and SVGEGT. The CDR3 totals 14 residues. The CDR3 reads CASSYGAGSREQYF.

This chain uses TRBV2 with TRBJ2-7. The CDR3 contains 15 residues. CDR1 is SNHLY, CDR2 FYNNEI, per germline. The CDR3 spells CASSEGSDSSYEQYF.

This chain uses TRBV11-2 with TRBJ2-1; with no DNA, the TCRdb D assignment of TRBD2 cannot be verified. This CDR3 region has 16 residues. Germline V CDR1 and CDR2: SGHAT, FQNNGV. This CDR3 reads CASSLDYLAGYNEQFF.

V gene TRBV5-1 combines with J gene TRBJ1-2; TCRdb indicates TRBD1, and absent DNA this call remains unverified. Germline V gene sequence: CDR1 SGHRS, CDR2 YFSETQ. The CDR3 totals 14 residues. The CDR3 here is CASSSGQGVYGYTF. Looking up the rest from reference TRBV5-1 and TRBJ1-2 gives the full variable domain: KAGVTQTPRYLIKTRGQQVTLSCSPISGHRSVSWYQQTPGQGLQFLFEYFSETQRNKGNFPGRFSGRQFSNSRSEMNVSTLELGDSALYLCASSSGQGVYGYTFGSGTRLTVV.

This sequence joins TRBV7-2 and TRBJ1-4. Germline CDR1 is SGHTA and CDR2 is FQGNSA. The CDR3 loop spans 14 amino acids. The CDR3 loop reads CASSEEATNEKLFF.

This chain links TRBV6-2 or TRBV6-3 with TRBJ2-1; TCRdb proposes TRBD1, but this gene call is untestable without DNA. Per the germline V gene, CDR1 is MNHEY and CDR2 is SVGEGT. CDR3 length: 15 residues. CDR3 loop: CASSYVQAAYNEQFF.

The chain combines TRBV12-3 or TRBV12-4 with TRBJ2-1; with no DNA, the TCRdb D assignment of TRBD1 cannot be verified. The CDR3 is 15 residues long. The CDR3 loop reads CASSPRAPGHNEQFF.